This T cell receptor beta chain originates from a study of shared clonotypes between healthy human individuals. Study in general: Donors consisted of two women and a few men between 18 and 49. Study outcomes and limitations: What limited the represented genetic and exposure-history diversity was the small number of donors. As a rule, naive subsets had a larger estimated richness than memory subsets.

Genomic DNA (from each subset) was split evenly across several immunoSEQ plates. TCRdb's table, derived via immunoSEQ multiplex PCR, lists solely in-frame clones and lacks some. The sample records roughly 1,600,000 clones, around 98.5% being singletons. The germline V and J ends were trimmed by 3 bases and 7 bases, with 7 bases remaining between them. Per germline, CDR1 WNHNN and CDR2 SYGVQD (reference sequence). CDR3 length: 12 amino acids. Points on this clone: Its antigen is unidentified.

What was sequenced was naive CD4+ T cells sorted from blood. Subset of the sample: CD45RA+ positively selected. The chain couples TRBV10-1 to TRBJ2-1; D ambiguous. This clonotype was obtained from a man aged 25 to 40 in good health. The CDR3 loop is CASSDPLNEQFF. The CDR3 DNA sequence: TGCGCCAGCAGTGACCCCCTTAATGAGCAGTTCTTC.